The sequence of this T cell receptor beta chain was determined in a study of cytotoxic CD8 clonotypes in ibrutinib-treated CLL. Only in-frame clones appear in the TCRdb table, and some are missing; sequencing was by immunoSEQ multiplex PCR. The table has around 150,000 clones, 70% to 90% seen once. In this sample, this clone turned up a few times. The sample here was PBMCs, taken at disease progression, from a patient treated with ibrutinib. This sequence originates from a human donor with chronic lymphocytic leukemia.

The CDR3, as DNA: TGTGCCATCAGGACAGCGAACACTGAAGCTTTCTTT. The encoded protein is CAIRTANTEAFF. The V call is TRBV10-3, the J call TRBJ1-1; a weak D match, TRBD1 (5 bases). Germline V gene sequence: CDR1 ENHRY, CDR2 SYGVKD. Trimming stripped 6 bases from V and 1 base from J, with 6 bases between. This CDR3 comprises 12 residues.